The entry that follows covers one T cell receptor (beta chain) sequence. This clonotype was recorded once. It lacks a known antigen. No much larger clone exists at a distance of one base, and base qualities are not known. On its own, one read is weak support. Based on the germline V gene, the CDR1 and CDR2 sequences are LGHNA and YNFKEQ. There are 16 amino acids in the CDR3, from cysteine to phenylalanine inclusive. Just CDR3 DNA is preserved here, 48 bases in frame from base 1. V is cut by 4 bases and J by 2 bases, and the space between the germline ends is 18 bases. This sample was included in a study of T cells in Graves' hyperthyroidism and ophthalmopathy (dated by TCRdb to between 2018 and 2020). With regard to the full study: A discovery cohort of around 100 patients, roughly 45 with Graves' ophthalmopathy and 55 to 65 with stable Graves' hyperthyroidism, was used to find distinguishing TCR V-J signatures. Prospective prediction of ophthalmopathy was tested in an independent validation cohort of approximately 18 hyperthyroidism patients and some 17 patients who later progressed to ophthalmopathy. The 90 to 100 discovery patients were randomly divided into training and test sets at a 7:3 ratio. Thyroid tissue and blood T-cell repertoires from roughly 6 Graves' hyperthyroidism patients were also compared in the study. Once sampling was done, hyperthyroidism patients were given methimazole at a starting dose of 30 mg daily, whereas ophthalmopathy patients were given high-dose intravenous methylprednisolone. The paper reports TCR Vbeta CDR3 sequencing of 140 or so peripheral blood samples: approximately 41 ophthalmopathy, fewer than 80 hyperthyroidism and approximately 17 progressor patients.

A patient counted as having stable Graves' hyperthyroidism if no progression to ophthalmopathy occurred over 18 months of follow-up. Hyperthyroidism patients were newly diagnosed, had a disease duration of under 2 months, and were aged 18 to 65 years. Patients with uncontrolled infections, other autoimmune diseases, pregnancy or lactation were excluded. Diagnoses were established on the basis of clinical symptoms, serum thyroxine and TRAb, thyroid ultrasound, and orbital computed tomography. Total RNA was extracted with Trizol reagent, and quality was checked on an Agilent 2100 Bioanalyzer. The research as a whole found: No statistical method was used to fix the sample size in advance, and group allocation was not hidden from the investigators. In cross-validation, a model built on a 13 V-J signature told ophthalmopathy apart from stable hyperthyroidism with 85% to 90% sensitivity and approximately 81% specificity, and in testing the same model reached 80%/75%. Blood samples also contained most of the expanded thyroid clonotypes (frequency above 0.001), which suggests that blood repertoires may reflect thyroid immune responses. During validation, the model predicted progression to ophthalmopathy a median of about 6.5 months ahead of onset, with around 71% sensitivity and 72% to 85% specificity.

Amplification of TCR beta CDR3 regions was carried out from RNA transcripts. For the first round of RT-PCR on the TCR CDR3, the HTBI primer set was used together with the Qiagen OneStep RT-PCR kit. Libraries were constructed in a second round of multiplex PCR, after which size selection and purification were performed. Libraries were sequenced paired-end with 100 bp reads on an Illumina HiSeq2000. The authors processed their data as follows. SOAPnuke was used to process the raw data, removing reads that contained adapters or uncalled bases, had a mean Phred below 15, or lacked an exact match to the constant primer or identifier. High-quality paired reads were merged using COPE v1.2.5, and each unique nucleotide sequence was defined as a clonotype. MiTCR v1.1 was used to align the clonotypes against IMGT TRBV, TRBD and TRBJ reference segments. Analysis was restricted to V-J combinations with a frequency above 0.0001, which covered about 99% of repertoires. A TCS score was defined as the ratio of F50 (clonal expansion) to E x V (chaos), with BLOSUM62-based TCRdist applied between CDR3 peptides within each V-J. Welch's t-statistics and random forest reduced 450 to 600 V-J features to roughly 13, which were used in a naive Bayes classifier (R e1071). Thyroid-blood repertoire similarity was quantified with the Morisita-Horn index. The public reads were reanalyzed by TCRdb: fastp trimming at Q25, MiXCR alignment, in-frame beta chains only. All rows with the same CDR3 protein become a single entry with the most common DNA and genes. These V and J calls rely on TCRdb rather than the paper's analysis. The sample yields a few hundred thousand distinct CDR3 sequences; 46% were counted once. Clones ranked in the top ten supply around 7.7% of the sample.

Sequencing input: peripheral blood or thyroid tissue (not recorded which). The rearranged chain carries TRBV4-2 and TRBJ2-7, with TRBD2 perhaps the D gene, on 5 matching bases. The TCR comes from a woman younger than 35 with Graves' hyperthyroidism. The CDR3 region has the sequence CASSPPDVGSTYEQYF. The bases are TGTGCCAGCAGCCCTCCCGATGTTGGGAGTACCTACGAGCAGTACTTC.